The rows below give T cell receptor beta chains drawn from one sample of a study of Ad26.COV2.S vaccination and SARS-CoV-2 variants. Profiling relied on immunoSEQ multiplex PCR, and the TCRdb table lists in-frame clones only, not all of them. The sample records about 350,000 clones, about 90% being singletons. This specimen consisted of peripheral blood, obtained after recovery from COVID-19. The receptors derive from a human donor who had recovered from COVID-19. The CDR3 runs from the conserved cysteine through the conserved F or W. The D gene is left open where the match is weak. Some rows have no size entry. The others give once, few or many, or a class for an expanded clone.

>.|TRBJ2-7|TRBV6-5|.
CASSYSVQGYEQYF
TGTGCCAGCAGTTACTCAGTACAGGGTTACGAGCAGTACTTC
>once|TRBJ2-1|TRBV6-6|TRBD1
CASSPGQGLSSYNEQFF
TGTGCCAGCAGTCCTGGACAGGGGCTGAGCTCCTACAATGAGCAGTTCTTC
>once|TRBJ2-7|TRBV14|TRBD2
CASRPSGGNYEQYF
TGTGCCAGCAGGCCAAGCGGGGGCAACTACGAGCAGTACTTC
>.|TRBJ2-3|TRBV5-4|.
CASSFPVSGTDTQYF
TGTGCCAGCAGCTTCCCGGTCTCGGGAACAGATACGCAGTATTTT
>.|TRBJ1-2|TRBV5-1|TRBD1
CASSVTGGEGYTF
TGCGCCAGCAGCGTGACAGGGGGGGAAGGCTACACCTTC
>.|TRBJ2-3|TRBV9|TRBD2
CASSVTSSGDTDTQYF
TGTGCCAGCAGCGTTACCTCTAGCGGGGACACAGATACGCAGTATTTT
>.|TRBJ1-2|TRBV18|TRBD1
CASSPPGTGGNYGYTF
TGTGCCAGCTCACCACCAGGCACAGGGGGGAACTATGGCTACACCTTC
>once|TRBJ1-2|TRBV29-1|TRBD1
CSARNPGQEYYGYTF
TGCAGCGCACGGAATCCGGGACAGGAATACTATGGCTACACCTTC
>.|TRBJ1-1|TRBV19|.
CASSIGTENTEAFF
TGTGCCAGTAGTATAGGGACAGAAAACACTGAAGCTTTCTTT
>.|TRBJ2-5|TRBV7-2|.
CASSSPGLPQETQYF
TGTGCCAGCAGCTCTCCGGGACTGCCCCAAGAGACCCAGTACTTC
>.|TRBJ1-2|TRBV2|.
CASSERRTYGYTF
TGTGCCAGCAGTGAAAGGAGAACCTATGGCTACACCTTC
>once|TRBJ2-1|TRBV6-1|.
CASSEAPRDEQFF
TGTGCCAGCAGTGAGGCCCCCCGGGATGAGCAGTTCTTC
>once|TRBJ2-4|TRBV18|TRBD2
CASSPPGPGGAKNIQYF
TGTGCCAGCTCACCACCGGGACCGGGGGGTGCCAAAAACATTCAGTACTTC
>.|TRBJ2-2|TRBV13|TRBD1
CASSPRQGSGELFF
TGTGCCAGCAGCCCCCGACAGGGGTCCGGGGAGCTGTTTTTT
>.|TRBJ1-5|TRBV6-5|TRBD1
CAATGSGNQPQHF
TGTGCCGCGACAGGGTCGGGCAATCAGCCCCAGCATTTT
>.|TRBJ2-5|TRBV20-1|.
CSASFTGGPGTQYF
TGCAGTGCTAGTTTTACCGGGGGCCCCGGTACCCAGTACTTC
>.|TRBJ1-4|TRBV7-9|.
CASSLVGGEKATNEKLFF
TGTGCCAGCAGCTTAGTTGGCGGGGAAAAGGCAACTAATGAAAAACTGTTTTTT
>.|TRBJ2-7|TRBV12-3/TRBV12-4|.
CASSPDPIYEQYF
TGTGCCAGCAGTCCAGATCCAATCTACGAGCAGTACTTC
>.|TRBJ2-7|TRBV7-3|.
CASSLIGGPEQYF
TGTGCCAGCAGCTTAATAGGGGGGCCCGAGCAGTACTTC
>few|TRBJ1-2|TRBV10-3|TRBD1
CAIRGDRADGYTF
TGTGCCATCAGAGGGGACAGGGCAGATGGCTACACCTTC
>.|TRBJ1-1|TRBV2|.
CASSEDSGGGMNTEAFF
TGTGCCAGCAGTGAAGACTCCGGGGGCGGGATGAACACTGAAGCTTTCTTT
>.|TRBJ1-4|TRBV6-6|.
CASRDWGATNEKLFF
TGTGCCAGCAGGGACTGGGGGGCTACTAATGAAAAACTGTTTTTT
>.|TRBJ1-1|TRBV6-2/TRBV6-3|TRBD1
CASSQRDRAKAFF
TGTGCCAGCAGTCAAAGGGACAGGGCGAAAGCTTTCTTT
>.|TRBJ2-5|TRBV5-1|.
CASSLSETQYF
TGCGCCAGCAGCTTGTCGGAGACCCAGTACTTC
>.|TRBJ2-3|TRBV2|.
CASSEVRRGTDTQYF
TGTGCCAGCAGCGAAGTCAGGCGGGGCACAGATACGCAGTATTTT
>.|TRBJ1-1|TRBV4-3|.
CASSQVLGDTEAFF
TGCGCCAGCAGCCAAGTATTAGGGGACACTGAAGCTTTCTTT
>.|TRBJ1-4|TRBV5-6|.
CASSQGPQGEKLFF
TGTGCCAGCTCCCAGGGTCCCCAGGGCGAAAAACTGTTTTTT
>.|TRBJ2-5|TRBV4-1|.
CASSQWTGETQYF
TGCGCCAGCAGCCAATGGACTGGGGAGACCCAGTACTTC
>.|TRBJ2-7|TRBV7-9|.
CASSLVPYEQYF
TGTGCCAGCAGCTTAGTTCCCTACGAGCAGTACTTC
>.|TRBJ2-2|TRBV7-7|TRBD1
CASSLRLQGSNTGELFF
TGTGCCAGCAGCTTACGCTTACAGGGGTCGAACACCGGGGAGCTGTTTTTT
>once|TRBJ2-1|TRBV6-2/TRBV6-3|TRBD2
CASSRTSGGINEQFF
TGTGCCAGCAGTCGTACTAGCGGGGGAATCAATGAGCAGTTCTTC
>.|TRBJ2-7|TRBV15|TRBD2
CATSSHSGTSGSSYEQYF
TGTGCCACCAGCAGTCACTCCGGGACTAGCGGGTCCAGCTACGAGCAGTACTTC
>.|TRBJ1-2|TRBV5-1|.
CASSLIYGDNYGYTF
TGCGCCAGCAGCTTGATTTATGGAGACAACTATGGCTACACCTTC
>.|TRBJ2-7|TRBV12-5|.
CASGFNTLREQYF
TGTGCTAGTGGTTTTAACACCCTCCGGGAGCAGTACTTC
>once|TRBJ1-6|TRBV11-2|.
CATGGQRNNSPLHF
TGTGCCACCGGAGGACAGAGAAATAATTCACCCCTCCACTTT
>.|TRBJ2-2|TRBV27|TRBD2
CASSLTSGGANPGELFF
TGTGCCAGCAGTTTGACTAGCGGGGGGGCGAATCCCGGGGAGCTGTTTTTT
>.|TRBJ1-2|TRBV5-6|.
CASSLGMAGANYGYTF
TGTGCCAGCAGCTTGGGGATGGCAGGAGCTAACTATGGCTACACCTTC
>.|TRBJ2-7|TRBV11-2|.
CASSLVSRTNEQYF
TGTGCCAGCAGCTTAGTCTCTCGAACCAACGAGCAGTACTTC
>.|TRBJ2-1|TRBV10-3|TRBD2
CAISESGLQYNEQFF
TGTGCCATCAGTGAGTCGGGACTACAATACAATGAGCAGTTCTTC
>.|TRBJ1-6|TRBV4-1|.
CASSQDLEVSSYNSPLHF
TGCGCCAGCAGCCAAGATCTAGAGGTGAGCTCCTATAATTCACCCCTCCACTTT
>.|TRBJ1-4|TRBV7-6|.
CASSLGKAGNEKLFF
TGTGCCAGCAGCTTAGGGAAGGCAGGGAATGAAAAACTGTTTTTT
>.|TRBJ1-6|TRBV5-1|TRBD1
CASSLGQGSSPLHF
TGCGCCAGCAGCTTAGGACAGGGGAGTTCACCCCTCCACTTT
>.|TRBJ2-1|TRBV2|TRBD2
CASSDYSGGNNEQFF
TGTGCCAGCAGTGATTATAGCGGGGGAAACAATGAGCAGTTCTTC
>.|TRBJ2-5|TRBV3-1/TRBV3-2|TRBD1
CASSQKRQGIRETQYF
TGTGCCAGCAGCCAAAAGAGACAGGGCATCCGGGAGACCCAGTACTTC
>.|TRBJ2-7|TRBV27|TRBD2
CASSPRPGLAGPPGEQYF
TGTGCCAGCAGTCCGAGACCGGGACTAGCGGGTCCTCCGGGGGAGCAGTACTTC
>.|TRBJ2-3|TRBV6-1|.
CASSEEGDWVSTDTQYF
TGTGCCAGCAGTGAAGAGGGGGATTGGGTTAGCACAGATACGCAGTATTTT
>.|TRBJ1-2|TRBV5-6|TRBD1
CASSLLDRWAGGYTF
TGTGCCAGCAGCTTGTTGGACAGGTGGGCTGGTGGCTACACCTTC
>.|TRBJ1-1|TRBV25-1|.
CASSEDRGWSTEVFF
TGTGCCAGCAGTGAGGACCGGGGGTGGAGCACTGAAGTTTTCTTT
>.|TRBJ1-1|TRBV9|.
CASSVAPGPMNTEAFF
TGTGCCAGCAGCGTAGCCCCAGGGCCCATGAACACTGAAGCTTTCTTT
>.|TRBJ2-2|TRBV6-1|.
CASTYAPGGGELFF
TGTGCCAGCACCTACGCCCCCGGGGGCGGGGAGCTGTTTTTT
>.|TRBJ1-5|TRBV6-2/TRBV6-3|TRBD1
CASSPRDRERYNQPQHF
TGTGCCAGCAGCCCCCGGGACAGGGAACGGTACAATCAGCCCCAGCATTTT
>.|TRBJ2-3|TRBV11-3|TRBD2
CASSPGTSEDTQYF
TGTGCCAGCAGCCCGGGGACTAGCGAAGATACGCAGTATTTT
>.|TRBJ1-1|TRBV7-8|.
CASSAPGPLPNTEAFF
TGTGCCAGCAGCGCCCCGGGACCGCTCCCGAACACTGAAGCTTTCTTT
>few|TRBJ1-5|TRBV3-1/TRBV3-2|.
CASSRIPGSNQPQHF
TGTGCCAGCAGCCGTATCCCGGGAAGCAATCAGCCCCAGCATTTT
>.|TRBJ1-4|TRBV2|TRBD1
CASRIRDRVEKLFF
TGTGCCAGCAGAATCCGGGACAGGGTTGAAAAACTGTTTTTT
>.|TRBJ2-5|TRBV18|.
CASSVQETQYF
TGTGCCAGCTCAGTACAAGAGACCCAGTACTTC
>.|TRBJ1-2|TRBV11-2|.
CASSLVQPLHYGYTF
TGTGCCAGCAGCTTAGTCCAGCCTCTTCACTATGGCTACACCTTC
>.|TRBJ2-2|TRBV7-8|TRBD2
CASNPPLAGVSNTGELFF
TGTGCCAGCAACCCCCCCCTAGCGGGGGTCTCGAACACCGGGGAGCTGTTTTTT
>once|TRBJ1-3|TRBV18|.
CASSPLVSSGNTIYF
TGTGCCAGCTCACCTTTGGTGAGCTCTGGAAACACCATATATTTT
>.|TRBJ1-2|TRBV6-2/TRBV6-3|.
CASSLPGQGWGYTF
TGTGCCAGCAGCCTTCCGGGACAAGGATGGGGCTACACCTTC